A single sample gave rise to the 24 T cell receptor beta chains below, sequenced in a study of blood T cell repertoires in COVID-19. TCRdb keeps only in-frame clones here, not all; method: immunoSEQ multiplex PCR. The sample lists about 39,000 clones; more than 70% were seen once. The sequencing sample was made of peripheral blood. The receptors here all came from a man aged 55 to 70 with acute or convalescent COVID-19.

The V gene is TRBV5-6, the J gene TRBJ2-5, with 10 bases matching TRBD1. CDR1 and CDR2 from the germline V gene are SGHDT and YYEEEE. The CDR3 has 15 amino acids. V lost 2 bases to trimming and J lost 5 bases; unmatched junction nucleotides: 6. In DNA, the CDR3 is TGTGCCAGCAGCTTTGGGGACAGGGGTATGGAGACCCAGTACTTC. Protein product: CASSFGDRGMETQYF.

The rearrangement links TRBV6-5 to TRBJ2-2; TRBD2 might be the D (5 bases). Germline-derived CDR1 and CDR2 are MNHEY and SVGAGI. CDR3 length: 15 amino acids. Between the trimmed V and J ends, which lost 6 bases and 4 bases, there was a span of 15 bases. CDR3 nucleotide sequence: TGTGCCAGCAGACGGGAATTATACCTCACCGGGGAGCTGTTTTTT. It encodes CASRRELYLTGELFF.

The V gene is TRBV9, the J gene TRBJ2-2, with unresolved D. Germline lookup yields CDR1 SGDLS and CDR2 YYNGEE. V was clipped by 0 bases and J by 6 bases, with 9 bases between them. This CDR3 region has 14 residues. This CDR3 reads CASSVASAAGELFF. CDR3 sequence (DNA): TGTGCCAGCAGCGTAGCAAGCGCGGCCGGGGAGCTGTTTTTT.

V is TRBV7-2 and J is TRBJ1-6, with D possibly matching TRBD1 (5 bases). The CDR3 is made up of 13 amino acids. V was cut by 6 bases and J by 14 bases, with 17 bases left in between. Germline CDR1 is SGHTA and CDR2 is FQGNSA. The CDR3 loop reads CASRGPGEGSLHF. CDR3 sequence (DNA): TGTGCCAGCAGGGGCCCGGGGGAGGGGTCCCTCCACTTT. Variable domain in full (rest from reference TRBV7-2 and TRBJ1-6): GAGVSQSPSNKVTEKGKDVELRCDPISGHTALYWYRQSLGQGLEFLIYFQGNSAPDKSGLPSDRFSAERTGGSVSTLTIQRTQQEDSAVYLCASRGPGEGSLHFGNGTRLTVT.

The CDR3 bases are TGTGCCAGCTCACTTACGAGCGGGAGTCTGAACAATGAGCAGTTCTTC. This gives the protein CASSLTSGSLNNEQFF. The gene calls are TRBV18 and TRBJ2-1; 8 positions agree with TRBD2. The CDR3 loop spans 16 amino acids. V shed 4 bases, J shed 5 bases, and the junction held 10 bases outside the gene matches. Germline V gene data show CDR1 as KGHSH and CDR2 as LQKENI.

The CDR3 DNA sequence: TGTGCCAGCAGCTCATTAGGGGGAGCTGGAAACACCATATATTTT. The encoded protein is CASSSLGGAGNTIYF. This sequence joins TRBV7-9 and TRBJ1-3, with D tentatively TRBD1 (6 bases). The germline V gene encodes CDR1 SEHNR and CDR2 FQNEAQ (reference sequence). The V gene lost 4 bases and the J gene lost 2 bases, with 12 bases spanning the gap. The CDR3 length is 15 residues.

This clone was counted once. This chain joins TRBV4-3 and TRBJ1-1; D gene uncertain. The V gene's germline CDR1 is LGHNA and CDR2 YSLEER. The CDR3 contains 13 residues. Trimming took 1 base from V and 1 from J, leaving 4 bases between them. CDR3 protein: CASSQGQNTEAFF. For the CDR3, the DNA is TGCGCCAGCAGCCAAGGACAGAACACTGAAGCTTTCTTT.

J is TRBJ1-5 and V is TRBV6-5, with D tentatively TRBD1 (5 bases). CDR3 size: 13 residues. The V end was cut by 7 bases, the J end by 5 bases, with 12 bases between. Germline CDR1 is MNHEY and CDR2 is SVGAGI. CDR3: CASTRGGDQPQHF. Written as DNA, the CDR3 is TGTGCCAGCACTCGGGGGGGGGATCAGCCCCAGCATTTT.

This clone was detected only a few times. V gene TRBV30 combines with J gene TRBJ1-1, with D maybe TRBD1 (5 bases). The CDR3 covers 12 residues. V was shortened by 2 bases and J by 5 bases, with 9 bases between the two germline ends. Looked up from germline, CDR1 is GTSNPN and CDR2 is SVGIG (reference sequence). CDR3 coding DNA: TGTGCCTGGAGTCCTGGGGGGACTGAAGCTTTCTTT. This sequence encodes CAWSPGGTEAFF.

V and J are TRBV9 and TRBJ2-7; D unclear. V lost 0 bases and J lost 2, with 9 bases in between. This CDR3 has 14 amino acids. Per the germline V gene, CDR1 is SGDLS and CDR2 is YYNGEE. Written as DNA, the CDR3 is TGTGCCAGCAGCGTAGGAGCTAAAACCTACGAGCAGTACTTC. Translation: CASSVGAKTYEQYF.

This clone was seen a few times. The V call is TRBV11-1, the J call TRBJ2-6; possible D gene TRBD2, 6 bases. CDR1 and CDR2 (germline): SGHAT, FQDESV (reference sequence). CDR3 size: 16 residues. The V and J ends lost 5 bases and 2 bases respectively, with 13 bases between them. The CDR3 nucleotides read TGTGCCAGCAGCCTACTCGGGGGAACTGGGGCCAACGTCCTGACTTTC. Encoded protein: CASSLLGGTGANVLTF.

This chain links TRBV6-5 with TRBJ2-7; D gene uncertain. Germline values: CDR1 MNHEY, CDR2 SVGAGI. There are 12 residues in the CDR3. With 6 bases removed from V and 2 bases from J, the gap between germline ends came to 8 bases. The CDR3 DNA reads as TGTGCCAGCAGGCCAGATACCTACGAGCAGTACTTC. This sequence encodes CASRPDTYEQYF.

The chain couples TRBV18 to TRBJ1-3; D uncertain. The CDR3 length is 16 residues. Trimming took off 3 bases at V and 0 bases at J, with 12 bases between the two ends. Germline V lookup: CDR1 KGHSH, CDR2 LQKENI. CDR3 in DNA: TGTGCCAGCTCACCGGAGGAGGTTATCTCTGGAAACACCATATATTTT. Translation: CASSPEEVISGNTIYF.

The rearrangement joins TRBV5-4 to TRBJ2-1; 7 bases align to TRBD1. Germline V gene data show CDR1 as SGHNT and CDR2 as YYREEE (reference sequence). This CDR3 has 15 residues. The V gene end was trimmed by 2 bases and the J gene end by 12 bases; junction bases not matched to a gene: 14. This CDR3 is CASSLRDRLLQGQFF. CDR3 nucleotides: TGTGCCAGCAGCTTAAGGGACAGACTTCTGCAAGGGCAGTTCTTC.

The V and J genes are TRBV4-1 and TRBJ1-4, with TRBD1 matching over 8 bases. CDR3 length: 16 amino acids. Germline V gene sequence: CDR1 MGHRA, CDR2 YSYEKL. Trimming removed 0 bases from V and 7 bases from J; junction bases left unmatched: 7. In DNA, the CDR3 is TGCGCCAGCAGCCAAGATGGTCAGGGGGCCGGTGAAAAACTGTTTTTT. As protein: CASSQDGQGAGEKLFF.

The CDR3 DNA sequence: TGTGCCAGCATGGGGTTAGCGGGAGAGACCCAGTACTTC. Translating gives CASMGLAGETQYF. The chain couples TRBV7-2 to TRBJ2-5; 7 bases map to TRBD2. The ends lost 7 bases at V and 4 bases at J; junction bases unmatched: 6. Germline CDR1 SGHTA, CDR2 FQGNSA. The CDR3 covers 13 residues. The whole variable domain, remainder taken from reference TRBV7-2 and TRBJ2-5, is GAGVSQSPSNKVTEKGKDVELRCDPISGHTALYWYRQSLGQGLEFLIYFQGNSAPDKSGLPSDRFSAERTGGSVSTLTIQRTQQEDSAVYLCASMGLAGETQYFGPGTRLLVL.

This rearrangement joins TRBV9 to TRBJ2-1, with TRBD2 identical over 12 bases. The CDR3 length is 15 residues. Germline V gene sequence: CDR1 SGDLS, CDR2 YYNGEE. V was clipped by 0 bases and J by 10 bases; unmatched bases: 5. CDR3: CASSVGVGTSGEQFF. CDR3 DNA sequence: TGTGCCAGCAGCGTAGGTGTGGGGACTAGCGGGGAGCAGTTCTTC.

The chain recombines TRBV27 with TRBJ1-2; 10 bases agree with TRBD1. V dropped 3 bases and J dropped 6; count of bases not matched to a gene: 13. Germline loops: CDR1 MNHEY, CDR2 SMNVEV (reference sequence). CDR3 size: 17 residues. The CDR3 loop reads CASSLRGTGALLDGYTF. The CDR3 DNA follows: TGTGCCAGCAGTTTGAGGGGGACAGGGGCCCTATTGGATGGCTACACCTTC.

The rearrangement joins TRBV28 to TRBJ2-1, with a possible D match to TRBD2 (6 bases). The CDR3 extends over 17 amino acids. Germline-derived CDR1 and CDR2 are MDHEN and SYDVKM. Trimming stripped 3 bases from V and 0 bases from J, with 15 bases between. The CDR3 DNA follows: TGTGCCAGCAGTTTCCCTGGGCGGGATAGCTCCTACAATGAGCAGTTCTTC. Translation gives CASSFPGRDSSYNEQFF. Supplemented by reference TRBV28 and TRBJ2-1, the full variable domain reads DVKVTQSSRYLVKRTGEKVFLECVQDMDHENMFWYRQDPGLGLRLIYFSYDVKMKEKGDIPEGYSVSREKKERFSLILESASTNQTSMYLCASSFPGRDSSYNEQFFGPGTRLTVL.

The chain couples TRBV11-2 to TRBJ1-2, with D perhaps matching TRBD1 (5 bases). The CDR3 covers 14 residues. With 1 base removed from V and 3 bases from J, the gap between germline ends came to 9 bases. CDR1 SGHAT and CDR2 FQNNGV come from the germline V gene. In nucleotides, the CDR3 is TGTGCCAGCAGCTTAGCAGGGTCGGACTATGGCTACACCTTC. Translating gives CASSLAGSDYGYTF.

The chain uses TRBV11-1 and TRBJ1-2; TRBD1 matches at 8 bases. CDR3 length: 15 residues. The germline gives CDR1 SGHAT, CDR2 FQDESV (reference sequence). J gave up 0 bases and V 5 bases, and 5 bases lay outside the gene matches. The CDR3 protein is CASSADRGANYGYTF. In DNA form, the CDR3 reads TGTGCCAGCAGCGCCGACAGGGGAGCTAACTATGGCTACACCTTC.

The CDR3: CASSPRQGGNSPLHF. CDR3 bases: TGTGCCAGCTCACCGCGACAGGGCGGTAATTCACCCCTCCACTTT. The chain has TRBV18 and TRBJ1-6, with 7 bases aligning to TRBD1. The CDR3 is 15 amino acids. CDR1 KGHSH and CDR2 LQKENI come from the germline V gene. J was trimmed by 6 bases and V by 3 bases; bases with no gene match: 5.

The rearrangement links TRBV9 to TRBJ1-4; the match to TRBD1 covers 8 bases. After removal of 4 bases from V and 3 bases from J, the junction contained 8 bases not matched to a gene. The CDR3 sequence is 16 residues long. Germline CDR1 reads SGDLS; CDR2 reads YYNGEE. CDR3 loop: CASSFSQGAANEKLFF. The CDR3 DNA reads as TGTGCCAGCAGCTTCTCTCAGGGGGCTGCTAATGAAAAACTGTTTTTT. The complete variable domain, with remaining parts taken from reference TRBV9 and TRBJ1-4, reads DSGVTQTPKHLITATGQRVTLRCSPRSGDLSVYWYQQSLDQGLQFLIQYYNGEERAKGNILERFSAQQFPDLHSELNLSSLELGDSALYFCASSFSQGAANEKLFFGSGTQLSVL.

This clone was picked up one time. The chain uses TRBV7-2 and TRBJ2-1, with a possible D match to TRBD2 (5 bases). Trimming took off 4 bases at V and 9 bases at J, with 10 bases between the two ends. CDR3 length equals 12 residues. The germline gives CDR1 SGHTA, CDR2 FQGNSA. CDR3: CASSSSRIEQFF. The DNA for the CDR3 is TGTGCCAGCAGCTCTAGCCGGATTGAGCAGTTCTTC. The entire variable domain, with the rest obtained from reference TRBV7-2 and TRBJ2-1, is as follows: GAGVSQSPSNKVTEKGKDVELRCDPISGHTALYWYRQSLGQGLEFLIYFQGNSAPDKSGLPSDRFSAERTGGSVSTLTIQRTQQEDSAVYLCASSSSRIEQFFGPGTRLTVL.